Described below is a single TCR beta chain sequence and its context. Its antigen is still unknown. Qualities for individual bases were not recorded, and no much larger clone is one base off. The CDR3 starts with the cysteine, ends with the phenylalanine, and has 13 residues. The CDR3 DNA has 39 bases and is translated from base 1. Germline trimming: 8 bases from V, 6 bases from J; junction bases outside gene matches: 6. Looking up the germline V gene yields CDR1 SNHLY and CDR2 FYNNEI. In total, fewer than 750 healthy bone marrow donors made up the cohort. All cohort members were sampled while nominally healthy, although unrecorded immune exposures were likely present. The donor was CMV seropositive and belonged to the group of around 300 seropositive cohort members. A peripheral blood sample was collected from each donor, and TCR beta sequencing was performed on peripheral blood mononuclear cells. The Qiagen DNeasy Blood Extraction Kit was used to extract genomic DNA from the blood cell samples.

This entry is derived from a study of cytomegalovirus exposure and HLA in healthy donors (dated by TCRdb to the late 2010s). With respect to the entire study: In an earlier analysis of roughly 590 of the donors, less than 350 Gb of sequence data and 120 million or so unique TCR beta sequences from 180 million or so T cells were reported. Roughly 5 DR-DQ haplotypes were handled as single units for association and clustering, since linkage in the cohort was strong. Across 300 to 500 genotyped donors of the cohort, an average of approximately 240,000 unique TCR beta nucleotide sequences per donor were sequenced, and approximately 19% of those sequences were non-productive. The number of typed donors differed by locus: roughly 629-640 for A, B, C, DRB1 and DQB1; some 500 for DQA1; over 600 for DPA1; and roughly 450 for DPB1. The study was designed to test whether signatures of past pathogen exposure could be identified by cataloging public T cell receptors. Class I and class II HLA loci were covered by the typing at four-digit resolution. An early release that covered fewer than 750 HLA-typed donors contained 250 to 350 gigabases of sequencing data and tens of millions of unique TCR sequences. A later analysis re-analyzed previously published TCR beta repertoires from roughly 630 donors and added high-resolution HLA genotyping to study TCR occurrence patterns. Among the roughly 400 genotyped donors, around 81% belonged to the genetic ancestry cluster associated with self-reported Caucasian donors. Rather than drawing on any new phenotypic data, the later analysis identified candidate immune exposures from TCR beta sequences and the way those sequences occurred across donors. An earlier analysis of around 540 of the donors applied high-throughput TCR beta sequencing to assess whether each TCR beta V gene segment acted as functional or pseudogenic. Every discovery cohort repertoire had been produced on one sequencing platform. A later genetic analysis took genome-wide SNP genotypes for about three fifths of the roughly 670 donors and used that subset as a discovery cohort. The T cell repertoires of 550 to 850 subjects were profiled by immunosequencing and related to cytomegalovirus serostatus. A separate validation cohort of some 130 different subjects was used in addition to the roughly 720-subject first cohort. The study combined high-throughput TCR immunosequencing, statistical association of individual TCRs with disease status, and machine learning to predict cytomegalovirus infection status. Donor age, sex, ethnicity and CMV serostatus were collected together with the repertoire data. What the research found in general, with its limitations: Because HLA typing was unavailable for some donors at each locus, only the typed subset was used in association tests. A further reported finding was that TCR beta sequences accurately predicted the HLA-A and HLA-B alleles for most subjects in the first cohort. Broadly in line with IMGT annotations, most TCR beta V segments showed up in productive rearrangements about 87% or about 30% of the time in an earlier analysis of about 500 of the donors. The study gave a list of around 170 TCR beta chains associated with cytomegalovirus. In a later analysis, the rate of TCR association differed among HLA loci, with DRB1 alleles having the most associated TCRs and HLA-C alleles having the fewest. Because counts were too low, seventeen rarely observed V segments, including chromosome 9 orphons, were excluded from the earlier analysis of around 640 of the donors. Cytomegalovirus status was reported to be diagnosed by the classifier with high specificity and sensitivity in both the original and validation cohorts. According to the authors, the approach could potentially be generalized to other disease states and immunological phenotypes. Only TCR beta chains were sequenced in this cohort, and the absence of alpha or paired-chain data limited detectable features. Compared with the roughly 670-donor mean, donors in an Asian-associated ancestry cluster had fewer N-insertions in productive TCRs, according to a later genetic analysis. Specific HLA alleles were associated with 16,951 TCR beta sequences at a false discovery rate of 0.05 in a later analysis. In a later analysis, HLA-associated TCR beta chains showed more clonal expansion and lower generation probabilities than non-associated chains that were equally common. In a later analysis, most CMV-associated TCR beta chains were found to appear HLA-restricted, with HLA associations seemingly driven largely by CMV exposure. An association between a missense DCLRE1C variant and V-gene and J-gene trimming of TCR beta chains was found in a later genetic analysis and replicated in an independent cohort. Because the 87-base-pair reads could not distinguish some IMGT-functional V segments, including TRBV6-2 and TRBV6-3, those segments were excluded. Correlated functional status among segregating V segments might be attributable to linkage disequilibrium, but an unknown experimental factor could not be ruled out. Strong co-occurrence of HLA alleles, especially DR and DQ, made assigning TCR associations to individual alleles difficult. Several of the top co-occurrence clusters appeared to be linked to parvovirus B19, influenza, CMV and Epstein-Barr virus, according to a later analysis. Immune exposure information for the cohort was limited to CMV serostatus. Three of the identified cytomegalovirus-associated TCR beta chains were confirmed in vitro to be specific for cytomegalovirus antigens. While some public TCRs were present in many individuals, most TCR sequences turned up only very rarely across donors. A cluster of highly shared sequence variants was judged likely to represent a technical artifact of the sequencing pipeline. The presence/absence analyses assumed that sequencing depth was roughly uniform across donors, and that assumption may not be true.

Library creation used the immunoSEQ multiplex PCR assay. The multiplex PCR relied on a mix of 60 forward primers for TCR Vbeta segments and 13 reverse primers for TCR Jbeta segments. The CDR3 region of rearranged TCR beta genes was amplified from genomic DNA with a multiplex PCR assay. The amplified TCR beta libraries were sequenced on the Illumina HiSeq System as 87-base-pair reads. Turning to the authors' computational methods: A later analysis tallied around 82 million unique TCR beta chains across the 640 or so repertoires, and approximately 9.9 million of those chains were shared by two or more donors. To remove PCR and sequencing errors, raw reads were error-corrected and collapsed into unique sequences using a nearest-neighbor algorithm that merged closely related sequences. V, D and J gene segments were assigned by aligning CDR3 sequences to IMGT reference sequences. For a sequence to be retained, at least a six-nucleotide match to both a V gene segment and a J gene segment was required. A rearrangement counted as productive if the CDR3 had no stop codons and remained in frame with V and J, and every other rearrangement counted as non-productive. Following IMGT convention, CDR3 was defined as the stretch from the second conserved V-encoded cysteine up to the conserved J-encoded phenylalanine. The earlier analysis of fewer than 750 of the donors excluded sequences that lacked an unambiguous match to a single V gene segment. In an earlier analysis of approximately 500 of the donors, a V segment was called functional when productive rearrangements were above 56.7%, and segregating when the standard deviation between donors exceeded 5%. A statistical classification framework was built to diagnose cytomegalovirus status from the catalog of TCR beta chain sequences. In a later analysis, V and J genes were assigned by comparing TCR nucleotide sequences against IMGT/GENE-DB human TR gene sequences. A later analysis assigned CDR3 sequences and most-parsimonious VDJ recombination scenarios with the TCRdist pipeline. A later analysis defined each TCR beta chain by its CDR3 amino acid sequence plus V-gene family, and excluded reads lacking a unique V-gene family. In a later analysis, approximately 590 highly shared, low-generation-probability nucleotide sequences were removed to address suspected cross-contamination and a sequencing artifact. For each public chain, a later analysis derived a clonal expansion index from normalized ranks of inferred template counts within each repertoire. A later analysis computed generation probabilities with a VDJ recombination model fitted to out-of-frame rearrangements, and checked the results against IGoR. In a later analysis, hypergeometric tests were used to score TCR-TCR, TCR-HLA and TCR-CMV co-occurrence, with a repertoire-size bias correction applied to TCR pairs. A later analysis estimated false discovery rates by permuting HLA or CMV assignments 20 times. A later analysis grouped co-occurring TCRs with DBSCAN, adding TCRdist sequence similarity when clustering within HLA-allele-positive subsets. Repertoires with fewer than 30,000 or more than 120,000 public chains were left out of co-occurrence clustering, as were a few repertoires with anomalous nucleotide sharing. Here the immuneACCESS table is served through TCRdb, limited to in-frame sequences with V and J called. Missing clones are a known gap in these copies; in checked studies unresolved V genes cover under half, and the rest lacks a known reason. V, J and clone size derive from that table, while D and trimming were established from the DNA sequence. This sample gives around 85,000 clones in total; approximately 80% of them show up just once. The leading ten clones occupy 20% to 25% of the sample.

The rearrangement joined TRBV2 to TRBJ2-1; 8 middle bases align to TRBD2. The material sequenced was PBMCs. This receptor was obtained from a woman between 45 and 60 years old in good health and CMV-seropositive. The CDR3 has the sequence CASLTSGANEQFF. The DNA reads as follows: TGTGCCAGCCTTACTAGCGGAGCCAATGAGCAGTTCTTC.